This TCR beta chain was recovered during a study of vaccination and CD4 T cells after COVID-19. Study context: Recovered patients in the cohort numbered six men and four women, two of them Hispanic.

The treatment was: approximately nine-day PBMC culture with coronavirus spike peptide pools or control peptides (ViraFEST assay). ViraFEST sequenced TCRs after peptide-pool expansion of antigen-specific T cells. V lost 8 bases to trimming and J lost 0 bases, with 13 bases between them. This CDR3 is 15 amino acids long. The germline V gene has CDR1 SGHAT and CDR2 FQNNGV. Once obtained from cultured CD4+ T cells, the DNA was sequenced using the Oncomine TCR Beta short-read assay. TCRdb redid the calling of the PCR reads with MiXCR, one entry per CDR3 protein. Among around 10,000 distinct CDR3 sequences, around 64% were seen once, and the ten largest hold around a third. Study-level points and caveats: Post-vaccination reactive clonotypes (median 38) did not differ significantly from post-infection (21).

A few counts support this clonotype. As yet, its antigen is unknown. Sequencing was performed on CD4+ T cells from blood, cultured in vitro. This receptor was identified in a human donor who had recovered from COVID-19. V usage is TRBV11-2 and J usage is TRBJ2-2; D unclear. The CDR3 sequence: CASATEAANTGELFF. For the CDR3, the DNA is TGTGCCAGCGCCACCGAGGCTGCGAACACCGGGGAGCTGTTTTTT. Full variable domain (remainder filled in from reference TRBV11-2 and TRBJ2-2): EAGVAQSPRYKIIEKRQSVAFWCNPISGHATLYWYQQILGQGPKLLIQFQNNGVVDDSQLPKDRFSAERLKGVDSTLKIQPAKLEDSAVYLCASATEAANTGELFFGEGSRLTVL.